This T cell receptor (beta chain) came from a study of CD8 T cells in Susac syndrome. Comment on this clonotype: The junction shows a germline mismatch at one end, possibly a read error.

With random hexamers, reverse transcription was performed on about 0.5 to 1 ug of RNA. TCRdb passed the immunoSEQ multiplex PCR reads through MiXCR, listing each CDR3 protein once. The sample lists approximately 76,000 distinct CDR3 sequences; about 94% were seen once. The CDR3 consists of 12 residues. Germline CDR1 SNHLY, CDR2 FYNNEI. The chain couples TRBV2 to TRBJ2-3; D possibly corresponds to TRBD2 (5 bases). Material: CD8+ T cells from PBMCs. This TCR was recovered from a human donor with multiple sclerosis. CDR3 protein: CASTGGTDTQYF. The DNA of the CDR3 is TGTGCTAGCACCGGGGGCACAGATACGCAGTATTTT.